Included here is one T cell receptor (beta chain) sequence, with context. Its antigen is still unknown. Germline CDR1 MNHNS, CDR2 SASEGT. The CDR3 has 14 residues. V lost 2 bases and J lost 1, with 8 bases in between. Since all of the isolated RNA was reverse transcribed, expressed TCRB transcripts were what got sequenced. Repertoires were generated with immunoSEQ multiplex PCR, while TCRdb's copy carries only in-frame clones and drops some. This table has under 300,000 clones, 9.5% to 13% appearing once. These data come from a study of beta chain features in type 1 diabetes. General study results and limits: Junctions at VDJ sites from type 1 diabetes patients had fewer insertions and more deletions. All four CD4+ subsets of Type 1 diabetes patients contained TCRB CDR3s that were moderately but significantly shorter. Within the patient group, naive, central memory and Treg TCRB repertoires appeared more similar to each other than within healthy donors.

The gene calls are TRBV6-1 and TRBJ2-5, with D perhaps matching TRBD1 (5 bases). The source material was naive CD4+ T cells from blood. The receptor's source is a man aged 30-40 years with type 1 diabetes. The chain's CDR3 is CASSEIQGQETQYF. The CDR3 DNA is TGTGCCAGCAGTGAAATCCAGGGCCAAGAGACCCAGTACTTC.